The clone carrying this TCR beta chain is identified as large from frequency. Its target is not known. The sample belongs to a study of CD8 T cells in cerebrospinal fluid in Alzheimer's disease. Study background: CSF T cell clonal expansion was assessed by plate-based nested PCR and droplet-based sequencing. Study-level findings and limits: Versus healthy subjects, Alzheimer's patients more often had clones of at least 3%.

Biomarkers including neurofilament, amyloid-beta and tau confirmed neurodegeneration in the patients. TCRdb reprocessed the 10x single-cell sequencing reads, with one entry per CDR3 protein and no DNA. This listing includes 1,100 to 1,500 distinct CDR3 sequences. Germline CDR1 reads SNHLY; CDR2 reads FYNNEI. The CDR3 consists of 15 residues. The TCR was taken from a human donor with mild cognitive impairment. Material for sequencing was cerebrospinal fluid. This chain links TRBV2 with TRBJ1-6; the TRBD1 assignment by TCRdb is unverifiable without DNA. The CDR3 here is CASSLRQGSNSPLHF.